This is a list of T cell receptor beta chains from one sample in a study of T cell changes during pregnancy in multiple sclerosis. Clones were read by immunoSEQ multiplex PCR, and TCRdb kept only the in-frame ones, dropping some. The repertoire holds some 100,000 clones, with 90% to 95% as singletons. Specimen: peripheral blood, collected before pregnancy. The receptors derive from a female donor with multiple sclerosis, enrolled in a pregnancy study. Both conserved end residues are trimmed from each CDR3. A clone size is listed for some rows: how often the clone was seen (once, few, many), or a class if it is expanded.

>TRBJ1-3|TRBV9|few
ASSHWESAGNTIY
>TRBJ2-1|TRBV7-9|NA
ASSLGAAGSSYNEQF
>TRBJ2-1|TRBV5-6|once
ASSLWPGYNEQF
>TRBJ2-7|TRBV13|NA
ASSPGRAEDCQ
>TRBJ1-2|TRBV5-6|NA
ASSSRQVANYGYT
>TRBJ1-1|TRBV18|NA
ASSPGTDYTEAF
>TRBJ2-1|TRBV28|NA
ASSMLGLDLQQF
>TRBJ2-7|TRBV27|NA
ASSPDRVRDEQY
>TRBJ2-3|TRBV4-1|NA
ASSQVSGTPLDTQY
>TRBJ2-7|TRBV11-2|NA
ASSLEGRDIGEQY
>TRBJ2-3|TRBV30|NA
AWSPGHLLSTDTQY
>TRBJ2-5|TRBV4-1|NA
ASSQVGQQETQY
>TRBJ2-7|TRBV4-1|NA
ASSQEGAGGLYEQY
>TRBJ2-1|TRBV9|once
ASSAGLAGYNEQF
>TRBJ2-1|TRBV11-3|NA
ASRITSARPHNEQF